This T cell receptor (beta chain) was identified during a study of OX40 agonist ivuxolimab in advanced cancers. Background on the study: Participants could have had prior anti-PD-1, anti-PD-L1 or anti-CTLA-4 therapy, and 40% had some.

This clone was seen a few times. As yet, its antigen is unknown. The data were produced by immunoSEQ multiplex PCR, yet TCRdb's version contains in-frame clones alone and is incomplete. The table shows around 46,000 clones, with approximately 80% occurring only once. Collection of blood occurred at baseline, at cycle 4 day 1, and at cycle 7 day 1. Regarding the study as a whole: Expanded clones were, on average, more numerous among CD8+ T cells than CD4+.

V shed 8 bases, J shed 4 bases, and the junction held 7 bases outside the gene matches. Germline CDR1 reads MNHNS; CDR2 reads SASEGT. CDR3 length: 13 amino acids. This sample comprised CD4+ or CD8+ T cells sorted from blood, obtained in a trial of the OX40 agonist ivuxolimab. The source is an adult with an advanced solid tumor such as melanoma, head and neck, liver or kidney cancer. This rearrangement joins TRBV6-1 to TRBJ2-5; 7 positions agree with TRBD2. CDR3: CASAGVVVETQYF. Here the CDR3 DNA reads TGTGCCAGCGCGGGGGTAGTGGTAGAGACCCAGTACTTC.